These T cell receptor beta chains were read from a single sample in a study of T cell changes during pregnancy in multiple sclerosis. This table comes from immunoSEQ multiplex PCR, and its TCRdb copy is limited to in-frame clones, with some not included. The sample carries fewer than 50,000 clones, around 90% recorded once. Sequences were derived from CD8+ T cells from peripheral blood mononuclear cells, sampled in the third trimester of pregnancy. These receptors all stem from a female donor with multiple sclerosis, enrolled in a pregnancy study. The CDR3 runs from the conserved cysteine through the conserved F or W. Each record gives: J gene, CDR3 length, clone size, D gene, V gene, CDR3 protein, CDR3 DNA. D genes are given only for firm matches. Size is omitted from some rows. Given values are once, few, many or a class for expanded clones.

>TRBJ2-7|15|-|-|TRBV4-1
CASSQEETRTYEQYF
TGCGCCAGCAGCCAAGAGGAGACTCGCACCTACGAGCAGTACTTC
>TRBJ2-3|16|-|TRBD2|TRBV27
CASSGGTSGRADTQYF
TGTGCCAGCAGTGGGGGGACTAGCGGGAGGGCGGATACGCAGTATTTT
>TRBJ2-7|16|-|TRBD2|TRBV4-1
CASSQVAGLAGARQYF
TGCGCCAGCAGCCAAGTGGCGGGACTAGCTGGGGCGAGGCAGTACTTC
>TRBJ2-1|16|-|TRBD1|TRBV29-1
CSVEDAGTGFDNEQFF
TGCAGCGTTGAAGATGCCGGGACAGGGTTTGACAATGAGCAGTTCTTC
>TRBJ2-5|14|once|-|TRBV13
CASSSQGLSETQYF
TGTGCCAGCAGCTCGCAAGGACTCTCGGAGACCCAGTACTTC
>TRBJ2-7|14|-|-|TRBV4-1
CASSQEGLSYEQYF
TGCGCCAGCAGCCAAGAGGGCCTCTCCTACGAGCAGTACTTC
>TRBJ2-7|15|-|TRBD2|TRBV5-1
CASSLDSGETYEQYF
TGCGCCAGCAGCTTGGATAGCGGGGAAACCTACGAGCAGTACTTC
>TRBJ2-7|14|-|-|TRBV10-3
CATGVGTLSYEQYF
TGTGCCACCGGCGTAGGGACACTCTCCTACGAGCAGTACTTC
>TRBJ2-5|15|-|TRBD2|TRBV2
CASSDWAGVGETQYF
TGTGCCAGCAGTGATTGGGCGGGAGTGGGTGAGACCCAGTACTTC
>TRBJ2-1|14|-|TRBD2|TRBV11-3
CASRVSGGYDEQFF
TGTGCCAGCAGGGTTAGCGGGGGCTATGATGAGCAGTTCTTC
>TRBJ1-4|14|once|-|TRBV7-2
CASSLTGYNEKLFF
TGTGCCAGCAGCTTAACAGGCTATAATGAAAAACTGTTTTTT
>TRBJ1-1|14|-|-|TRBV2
CASSGRGSNTEAFF
TGTGCCAGCTCCGGGAGGGGATCCAACACTGAAGCTTTCTTT
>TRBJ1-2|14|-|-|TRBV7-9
CASSRFGDKWDYTF
TGTGCCAGCAGCCGATTCGGGGACAAATGGGACTACACCTTC
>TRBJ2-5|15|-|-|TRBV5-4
CASSPGGGKGETQYF
TGTGCCAGCAGCCCTGGTGGGGGCAAGGGGGAGACCCAGTACTTC
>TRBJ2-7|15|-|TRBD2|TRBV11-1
CASSPRLAGGYEQYF
TGTGCCAGCAGCCCGCGACTAGCGGGGGGCTACGAGCAGTACTTC
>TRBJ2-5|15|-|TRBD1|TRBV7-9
CASSTLRQGEETQYF
TGTGCCAGCAGCACTCTCCGACAGGGGGAAGAGACCCAGTACTTC
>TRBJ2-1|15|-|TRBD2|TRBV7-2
CASSPPPGLAGEQFF
TGTGCCAGCAGCCCCCCCCCGGGACTAGCGGGTGAGCAGTTCTTC
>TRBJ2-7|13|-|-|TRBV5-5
CASSLGQAIEQYF
TGTGCCAGCAGCTTGGGACAGGCCATCGAGCAGTACTTC
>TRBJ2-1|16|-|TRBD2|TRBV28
CASSYRLAGVFNEQFF
TGTGCCAGCAGTTATAGACTAGCGGGAGTTTTCAATGAGCAGTTCTTC
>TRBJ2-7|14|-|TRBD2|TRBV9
CASSGGTSSYEQYF
TGTGCCAGCAGCGGCGGGACTAGCTCCTACGAGCAGTACTTC
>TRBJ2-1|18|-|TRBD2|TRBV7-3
CASSLNPLAGVEYNEQFF
TGTGCCAGCAGCTTAAACCCCCTAGCGGGAGTCGAGTACAATGAGCAGTTCTTC
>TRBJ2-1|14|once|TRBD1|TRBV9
CASSEQGAHNEQFF
TGTGCCAGCAGCGAACAGGGGGCCCACAATGAGCAGTTCTTC
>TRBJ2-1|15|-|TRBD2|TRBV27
CASSPTAGAGDEQFF
TGTGCCAGCAGTCCTACAGCGGGAGCCGGGGATGAGCAGTTCTTC
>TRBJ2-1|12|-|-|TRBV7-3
CASSSAGNEQFF
TGTGCCAGCAGCTCAGCGGGTAATGAGCAGTTCTTC
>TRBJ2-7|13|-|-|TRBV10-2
CASSDISPYEQYF
TGCGCCAGCAGTGATATCTCCCCCTACGAGCAGTACTTC
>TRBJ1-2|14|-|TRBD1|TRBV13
CASSYETGVDGYTF
TGTGCCAGCAGCTACGAGACAGGGGTCGATGGCTACACCTTC
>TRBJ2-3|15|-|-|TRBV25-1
CASSDRDSFLDTQYF
TGTGCCAGCAGTGATCGGGACTCCTTCCTGGATACGCAGTATTTT
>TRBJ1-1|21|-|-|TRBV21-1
CASSKRSRTGGLGKPEDEAFF
TGTGCCAGCAGCAAAAGGTCCCGGACAGGAGGATTGGGAAAGCCCGAAGATGAAGCTTTCTTT
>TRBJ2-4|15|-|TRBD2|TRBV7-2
CASSPWTSGKNIQYF
TGTGCCAGCAGCCCATGGACTAGCGGCAAAAACATTCAGTACTTC
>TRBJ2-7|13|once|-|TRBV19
CASSIGGKYEQYF
TGTGCCAGTAGTATAGGGGGCAAGTACGAGCAGTACTTC
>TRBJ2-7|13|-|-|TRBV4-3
CASSQHPSYEQYF
TGCGCCAGCAGCCAACATCCATCCTACGAGCAGTACTTC
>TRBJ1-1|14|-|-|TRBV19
CASILGGGSTEAFF
TGTGCCAGTATCCTAGGGGGGGGAAGTACTGAAGCTTTCTTT
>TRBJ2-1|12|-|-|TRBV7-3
CASSSNTGLQFF
TGTGCCAGCAGCTCCAATACGGGATTGCAGTTCTTC
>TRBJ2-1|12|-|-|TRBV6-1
CASKGLSYEQFF
TGTGCCAGCAAGGGACTTTCGTACGAGCAGTTCTTC
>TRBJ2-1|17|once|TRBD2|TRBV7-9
CASSRQTGTSGNNEQFF
TGTGCCAGCAGCCGACAAACCGGGACTAGCGGGAACAATGAGCAGTTCTTC
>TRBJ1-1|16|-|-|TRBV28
CASSHTPAGMNTEAFF
TGTGCCAGCAGTCACACCCCTGCAGGGATGAACACTGAAGCTTTCTTT
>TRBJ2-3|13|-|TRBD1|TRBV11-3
CASRSRQGDTQYF
TGTGCCAGCAGAAGCCGACAGGGGGATACGCAGTATTTT
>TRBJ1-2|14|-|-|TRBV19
CASSTRQMIYGYTF
TGTGCCAGTAGTACGCGACAGATGATCTATGGCTACACCTTC
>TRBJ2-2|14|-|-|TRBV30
CAWTRLVYTGELFF
TGTGCCTGGACGAGACTAGTTTACACCGGGGAGCTGTTTTTT
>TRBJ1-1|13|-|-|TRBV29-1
CSVEDGLNTEAFF
TGCAGCGTTGAAGACGGTTTGAACACTGAAGCTTTCTTT